The entry that follows covers one T cell receptor (beta chain) sequence. What it binds is not known. Here immunoSEQ multiplex PCR was the method, and the copy in TCRdb shows in-frame clones only, minus some. The table lists over 30,000 clones, approximately 94% of them singletons, with about 10% in the top ten. Stated time point: new active TB diagnosis, blood taken before or within 7 days of starting treatment. Positive smear microscopy and/or M. tuberculosis culture confirmed active disease. The source of the sample is a study of T cells in tuberculosis. Whole-study context: This South African cohort compared adolescents with or without latent tuberculosis against adults with active tuberculosis. The study's findings and limits: Active tuberculosis patients had shorter CDR3-alpha; the beta difference was nonsignificant.

Germline V gives CDR1 LNHDA, CDR2 SQIVND (reference sequence). Trimming removed 9 bases from V and 8 bases from J; junction bases left unmatched: 15. The CDR3 spans 14 residues. The receptor was derived from an adult with tuberculosis. The chain couples TRBV19 to TRBJ1-2; 7 bases are a match to TRBD1. Sequenced material: PBMCs, taken at tuberculosis diagnosis. CDR3 DNA: TGTGCCAGCCGGCCCTCGGGACAGTTAAGCGGCTACACCTTC. Amino acid sequence: CASRPSGQLSGYTF.